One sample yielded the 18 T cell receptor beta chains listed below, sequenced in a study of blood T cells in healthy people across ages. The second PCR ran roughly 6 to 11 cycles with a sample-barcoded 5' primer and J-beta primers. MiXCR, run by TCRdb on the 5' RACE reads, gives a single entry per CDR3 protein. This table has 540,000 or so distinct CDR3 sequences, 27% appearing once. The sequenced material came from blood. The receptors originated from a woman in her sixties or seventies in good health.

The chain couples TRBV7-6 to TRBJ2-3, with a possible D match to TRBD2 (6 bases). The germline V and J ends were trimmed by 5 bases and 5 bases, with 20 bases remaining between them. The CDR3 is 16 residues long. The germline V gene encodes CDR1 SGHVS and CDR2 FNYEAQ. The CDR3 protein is CASSPPGLQRGDTQYF. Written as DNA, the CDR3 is TGTGCCAGCAGCCCCCCGGGACTCCAGAGGGGAGATACGCAGTATTTT.

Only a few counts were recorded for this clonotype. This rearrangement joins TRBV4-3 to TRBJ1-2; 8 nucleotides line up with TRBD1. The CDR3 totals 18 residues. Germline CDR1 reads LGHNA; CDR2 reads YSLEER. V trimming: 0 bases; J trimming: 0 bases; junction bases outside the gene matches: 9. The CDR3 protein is CASSQEVGQGRTNYGYTF. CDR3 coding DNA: TGCGCCAGCAGCCAAGAAGTTGGACAGGGACGTACTAACTATGGCTACACCTTC.

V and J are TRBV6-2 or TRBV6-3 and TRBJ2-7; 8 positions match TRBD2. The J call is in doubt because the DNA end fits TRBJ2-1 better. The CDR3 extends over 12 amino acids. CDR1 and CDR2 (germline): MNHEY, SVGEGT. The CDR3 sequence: CASSATSGEQFF. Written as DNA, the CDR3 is TGTGCCAGCAGTGCCACTAGCGGTGAGCAGTTCTTC.

DNA for the CDR3: TGTGCCAGCAGTTACTCCACAGGTGGAGTGTACAATGAGCAGTTCTTC. Protein sequence: CASSYSTGGVYNEQFF. The V call is TRBV6-2 or TRBV6-3, the J call TRBJ2-1, with TRBD1 as a possible D gene (5 bases). This CDR3 contains 16 residues. V shed 0 bases and J shed 4 bases, with 13 bases lying between them. Germline CDR1 MNHEY, CDR2 SVGEGT.

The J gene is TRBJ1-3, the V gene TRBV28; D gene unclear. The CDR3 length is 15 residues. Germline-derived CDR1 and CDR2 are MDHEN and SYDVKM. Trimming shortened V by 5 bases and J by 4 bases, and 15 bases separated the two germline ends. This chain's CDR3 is CASSPGRATGNTIYF. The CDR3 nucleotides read TGTGCCAGCAGTCCGGGGAGGGCTACAGGAAACACCATATATTTT.

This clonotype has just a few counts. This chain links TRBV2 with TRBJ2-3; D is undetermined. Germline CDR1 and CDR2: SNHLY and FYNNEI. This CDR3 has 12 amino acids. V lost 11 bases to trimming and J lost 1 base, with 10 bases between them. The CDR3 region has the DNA TGTGCCGCCGCTTTAGGCACAGATACGCAGTATTTT. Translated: CAAALGTDTQYF.

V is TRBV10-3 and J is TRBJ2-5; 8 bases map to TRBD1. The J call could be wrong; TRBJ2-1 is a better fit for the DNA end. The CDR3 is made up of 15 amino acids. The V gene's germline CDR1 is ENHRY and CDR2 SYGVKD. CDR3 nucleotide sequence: TGTGCCATCAGGGACCCCGGGACAGGCAACAATGAGCAGTTCTTC. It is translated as CAIRDPGTGNNEQFF.

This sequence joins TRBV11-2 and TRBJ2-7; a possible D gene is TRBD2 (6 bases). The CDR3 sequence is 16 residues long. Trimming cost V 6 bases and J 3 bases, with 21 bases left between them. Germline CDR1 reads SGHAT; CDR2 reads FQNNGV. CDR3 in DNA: TGTGCCAGCAGTGTACCCGGGGGTGAGAAATACTACGAGCAGTACTTC. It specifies CASSVPGGEKYYEQYF.

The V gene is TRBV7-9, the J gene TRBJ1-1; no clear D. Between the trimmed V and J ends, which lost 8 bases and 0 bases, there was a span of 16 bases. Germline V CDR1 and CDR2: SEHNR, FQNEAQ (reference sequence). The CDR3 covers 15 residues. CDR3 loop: CASGSGRTLNTEAFF. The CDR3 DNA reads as TGTGCCAGCGGCTCCGGACGGACCCTGAACACTGAAGCTTTCTTT.

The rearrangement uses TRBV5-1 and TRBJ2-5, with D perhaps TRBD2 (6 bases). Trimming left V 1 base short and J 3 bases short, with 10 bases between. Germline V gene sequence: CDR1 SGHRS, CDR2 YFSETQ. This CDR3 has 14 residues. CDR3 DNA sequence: TGCGCCAGCAGCTTGTCAGCGGGCAAAGAGACCCAGTACTTC. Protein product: CASSLSAGKETQYF.

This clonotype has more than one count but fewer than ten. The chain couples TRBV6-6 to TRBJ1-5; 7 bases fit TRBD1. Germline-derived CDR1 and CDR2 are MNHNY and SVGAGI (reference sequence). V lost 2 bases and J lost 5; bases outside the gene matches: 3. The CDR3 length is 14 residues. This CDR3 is CASSYGQAHQPQHF. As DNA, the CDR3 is TGTGCCAGCAGTTACGGACAGGCCCATCAGCCCCAGCATTTT.

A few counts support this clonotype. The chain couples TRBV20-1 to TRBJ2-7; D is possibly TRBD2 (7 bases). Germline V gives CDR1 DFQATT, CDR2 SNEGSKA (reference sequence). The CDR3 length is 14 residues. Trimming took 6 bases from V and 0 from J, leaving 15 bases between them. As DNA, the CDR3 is TGCAGTGCGCCGAGGGGGGGAAGCTCCTACGAGCAGTACTTC. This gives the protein CSAPRGGSSYEQYF.

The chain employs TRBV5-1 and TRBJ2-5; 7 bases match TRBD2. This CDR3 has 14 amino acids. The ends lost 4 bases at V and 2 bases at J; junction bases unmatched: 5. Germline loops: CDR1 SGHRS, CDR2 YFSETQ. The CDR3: CASSRVAGQETQYF. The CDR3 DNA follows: TGCGCCAGCAGCAGGGTAGCGGGTCAAGAGACCCAGTACTTC. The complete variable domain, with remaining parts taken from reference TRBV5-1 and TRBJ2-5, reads KAGVTQTPRYLIKTRGQQVTLSCSPISGHRSVSWYQQTPGQGLQFLFEYFSETQRNKGNFPGRFSGRQFSNSRSEMNVSTLELGDSALYLCASSRVAGQETQYFGPGTRLLVL.

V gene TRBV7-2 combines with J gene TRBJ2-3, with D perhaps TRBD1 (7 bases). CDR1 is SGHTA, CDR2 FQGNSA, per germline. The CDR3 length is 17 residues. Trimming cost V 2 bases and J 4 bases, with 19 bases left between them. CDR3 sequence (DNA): TGTGCCAGCAGCTTATTAGGAGGGGCTCAGGGGGCAGATACGCAGTATTTT. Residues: CASSLLGGAQGADTQYF.

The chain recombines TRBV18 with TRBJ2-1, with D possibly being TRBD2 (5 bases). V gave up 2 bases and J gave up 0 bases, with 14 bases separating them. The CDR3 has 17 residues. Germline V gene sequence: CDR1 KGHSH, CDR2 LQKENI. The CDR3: CASSPILAVNSYNEQFF. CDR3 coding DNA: TGTGCCAGCTCACCAATCCTAGCAGTCAACTCCTACAATGAGCAGTTCTTC.

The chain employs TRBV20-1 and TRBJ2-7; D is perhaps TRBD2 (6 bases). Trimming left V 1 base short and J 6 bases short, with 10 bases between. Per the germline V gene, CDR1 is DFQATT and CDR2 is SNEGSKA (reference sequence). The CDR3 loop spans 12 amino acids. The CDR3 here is CSARGLVGEQYF. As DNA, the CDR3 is TGCAGTGCTAGAGGACTAGTTGGCGAGCAGTACTTC.

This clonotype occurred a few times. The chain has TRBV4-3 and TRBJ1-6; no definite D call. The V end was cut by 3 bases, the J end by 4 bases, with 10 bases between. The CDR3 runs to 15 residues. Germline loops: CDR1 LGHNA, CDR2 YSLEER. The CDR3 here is CASSQGRTYNSPLHF. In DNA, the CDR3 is TGCGCCAGCAGCCAGGGCAGAACTTATAATTCACCCCTCCACTTT.

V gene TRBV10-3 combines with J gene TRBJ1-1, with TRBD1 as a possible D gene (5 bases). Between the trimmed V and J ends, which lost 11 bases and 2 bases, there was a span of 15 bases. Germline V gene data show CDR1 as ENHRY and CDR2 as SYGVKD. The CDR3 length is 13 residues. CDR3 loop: CAAQYGGNTEAFF. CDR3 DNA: TGTGCCGCCCAATATGGGGGTAACACTGAAGCTTTCTTT.